This T cell receptor (beta chain) was captured by sequencing in a study of shared clonotypes between healthy human individuals. The study, taken as a whole, reports: Only blood was sampled; tissue repertoires likely differ.

The assay was carried out at the deep level. The table came from immunoSEQ multiplex PCR; TCRdb's copy has only in-frame clones and leaves some out. The sample lists more than 2 million clones, about 95% seen once, with 0.9% to 1.4% in the top ten. Concerning this clone itself: Antigen specificity is unknown.

Terminally differentiated effector memory CD45RA+ cells were excluded from the naive CD8 cells, which were CD45RO-negative and positively selected for CCR7. The study drew its donors from healthy HIV-negative adults without recent acute infections or vaccinations. All participating donors were Caucasian adults from Nashville, Tennessee. The CDR3 length is 14 residues. Per the germline V gene, CDR1 is MNHEY and CDR2 is SVGAGI. V dropped 7 bases and J dropped 3 bases, with 14 bases sitting between them. This chain joins TRBV6-5 and TRBJ2-3, with D maybe TRBD1 (6 bases). The specimen sequenced was naive CD8+ T cells sorted from blood. This TCR was recovered from a man aged 18 to 35 in good health. The CDR3 is CASKRVTGTDTQYF. CDR3 in DNA: TGTGCCAGCAAGAGGGTCACAGGGACAGATACGCAGTATTTT.